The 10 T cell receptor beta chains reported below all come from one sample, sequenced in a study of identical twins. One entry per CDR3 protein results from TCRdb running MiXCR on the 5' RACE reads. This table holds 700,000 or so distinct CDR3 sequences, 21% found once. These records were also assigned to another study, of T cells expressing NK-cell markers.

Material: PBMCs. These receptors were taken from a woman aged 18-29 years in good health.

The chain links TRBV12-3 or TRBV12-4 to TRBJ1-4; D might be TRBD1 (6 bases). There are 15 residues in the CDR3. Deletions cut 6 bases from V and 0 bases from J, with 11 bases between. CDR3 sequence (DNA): TGTGCCAGCAGACGGGACACTGCAACTAATGAAAAACTGTTTTTT. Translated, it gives CASRRDTATNEKLFF.

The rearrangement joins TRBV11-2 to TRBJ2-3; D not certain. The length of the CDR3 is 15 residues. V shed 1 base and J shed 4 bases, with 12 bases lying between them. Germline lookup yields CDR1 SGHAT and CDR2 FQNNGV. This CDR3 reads CASSLAGRNADTQYF. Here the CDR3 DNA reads TGTGCCAGCAGCTTAGCAGGCCGGAACGCAGATACGCAGTATTTT.

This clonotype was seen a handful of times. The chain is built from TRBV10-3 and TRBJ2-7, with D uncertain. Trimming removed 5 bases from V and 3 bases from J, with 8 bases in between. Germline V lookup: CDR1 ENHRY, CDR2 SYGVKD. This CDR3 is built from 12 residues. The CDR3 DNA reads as TGTGCCATCAGTTTAAACAGCTACGAGCAGTACTTC. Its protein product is CAISLNSYEQYF.

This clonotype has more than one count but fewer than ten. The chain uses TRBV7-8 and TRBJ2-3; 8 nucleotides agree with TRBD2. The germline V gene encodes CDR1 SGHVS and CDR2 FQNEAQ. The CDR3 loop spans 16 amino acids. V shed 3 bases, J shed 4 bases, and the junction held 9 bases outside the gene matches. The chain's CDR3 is CASSFPSGPPPDTQYF. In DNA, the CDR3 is TGTGCCAGCAGCTTCCCTAGCGGGCCGCCACCAGATACGCAGTATTTT.

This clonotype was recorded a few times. DNA of the CDR3: TGTGCCAGCAGTCCGACCGAGGGCAATCAGCCCCAGCATTTT. It specifies CASSPTEGNQPQHF. This rearrangement joins TRBV6-1 to TRBJ1-5, with D uncertain. Germline V gene sequence: CDR1 MNHNS, CDR2 SASEGT. The V end lost 5 bases, the J end lost 2 bases, and 10 bases lay between the germline ends. The length of the CDR3 is 14 residues.

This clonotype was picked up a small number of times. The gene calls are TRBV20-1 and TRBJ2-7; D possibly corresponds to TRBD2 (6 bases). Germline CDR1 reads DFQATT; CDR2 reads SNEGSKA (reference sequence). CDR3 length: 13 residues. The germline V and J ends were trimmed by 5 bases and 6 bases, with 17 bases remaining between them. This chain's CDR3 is CSARTGTSIEQYF. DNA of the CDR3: TGCAGTGCTCGAACTGGGACTTCTATCGAGCAGTACTTC.

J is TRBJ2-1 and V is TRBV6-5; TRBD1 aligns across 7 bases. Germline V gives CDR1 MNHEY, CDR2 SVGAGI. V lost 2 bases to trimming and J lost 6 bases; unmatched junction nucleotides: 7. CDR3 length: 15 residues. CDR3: CASSYAQGDINEQFF. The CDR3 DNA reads TGTGCCAGCAGTTACGCGCAGGGGGATATCAATGAGCAGTTCTTC.

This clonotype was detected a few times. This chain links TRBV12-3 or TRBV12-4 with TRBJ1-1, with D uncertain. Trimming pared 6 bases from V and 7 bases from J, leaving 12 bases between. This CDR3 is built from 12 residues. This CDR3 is CASSYDYREAFF. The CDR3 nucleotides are TGTGCCAGCAGCTATGATTATCGTGAAGCTTTCTTT.

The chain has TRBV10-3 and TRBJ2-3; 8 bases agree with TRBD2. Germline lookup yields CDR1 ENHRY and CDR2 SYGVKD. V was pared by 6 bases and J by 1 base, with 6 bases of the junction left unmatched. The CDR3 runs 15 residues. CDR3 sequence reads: CAIRRGGPGTDTQYF. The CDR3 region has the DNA TGTGCCATCAGGCGCGGGGGGCCAGGCACAGATACGCAGTATTTT.

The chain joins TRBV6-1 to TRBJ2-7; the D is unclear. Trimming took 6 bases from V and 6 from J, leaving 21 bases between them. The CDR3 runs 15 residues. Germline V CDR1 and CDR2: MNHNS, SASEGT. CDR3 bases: TGTGCCAGCAGGGCTCGAACCTTCCCTCTCTCCGAGCAGTACTTC. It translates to CASRARTFPLSEQYF.